A single sample gave rise to the 23 T cell receptor beta chains below, sequenced in a study of blood T cell repertoires in COVID-19. Sequenced by immunoSEQ multiplex PCR; TCRdb stores in-frame clones only, minus some. The sample records roughly 340,000 clones, around nine tenths being singletons. Sequencing used peripheral blood. All receptors come from a woman in her 70s with COVID-19, enrolled during active disease.

The chain is built from TRBV11-2 and TRBJ2-1, with 13 positions matching TRBD2. Losses at the gene ends were 5 bases for V and 10 bases for J; bases not matched to a gene: 8. The CDR3 has 15 amino acids. Germline CDR1 and CDR2: SGHAT and FQNNGV. CDR3 amino acids: CASSKTGLAGTEQFF. CDR3 DNA sequence: TGTGCCAGCAGCAAAACGGGACTAGCGGGGACGGAGCAGTTCTTC. Together with reference TRBV11-2 and TRBJ2-1, the CDR3 gives the full variable domain: EAGVAQSPRYKIIEKRQSVAFWCNPISGHATLYWYQQILGQGPKLLIQFQNNGVVDDSQLPKDRFSAERLKGVDSTLKIQPAKLEDSAVYLCASSKTGLAGTEQFFGPGTRLTVL.

The gene calls are TRBV30 and TRBJ1-4; 9 bases agree with TRBD1. The J segment lost 8 bases and the V segment lost 3 bases, leaving 10 bases of the junction unmatched. CDR1 GTSNPN and CDR2 SVGIG come from the germline V gene (reference sequence). This CDR3 has 15 amino acids. The CDR3 loop reads CAWRPTGGRLEKLFF. The CDR3 bases are TGTGCCTGGAGGCCTACAGGGGGCCGTTTGGAAAAACTGTTTTTT.

The rearrangement joins TRBV5-4 to TRBJ1-4, with TRBD1 as a possible D gene (6 bases). Germline-derived CDR1 and CDR2 are SGHNT and YYREEE (reference sequence). Trimming took off 2 bases at V and 7 bases at J, with 12 bases between the two ends. The CDR3 has 14 residues. The CDR3 region has the DNA TGTGCCAGCAGCTTCAGGGGAGAGGGTGAAAAACTGTTTTTT. This codes for CASSFRGEGEKLFF.

This clone was found a few times. Other DNA sequences from this sample encode an identical CDR3 as well. The genes are TRBV2 and TRBJ1-1; the D gene is possibly TRBD1 (6 bases). This CDR3 is 14 amino acids long. V shed 5 bases and J shed 1 base, with 11 bases lying between them. Germline V gives CDR1 SNHLY, CDR2 FYNNEI. The CDR3 is CASSYLQGNTEAFF. CDR3 DNA sequence: TGTGCCAGCAGTTACTTACAGGGGAACACTGAAGCTTTCTTT. The whole variable domain, remainder taken from reference TRBV2 and TRBJ1-1, is EPEVTQTPSHQVTQMGQEVILRCVPISNHLYFYWYRQILGQKVEFLVSFYNNEISEKSEIFDDQFSVERPDGSNFTLKIRSTKLEDSAMYFCASSYLQGNTEAFFGQGTRLTVV.

The chain uses TRBV15 and TRBJ2-5, with TRBD1 matching over 8 bases. With 3 bases clipped from V and 8 bases from J, the junction kept 11 bases outside the gene matches. CDR1 LNHNV and CDR2 YYDKDF come from the germline V gene (reference sequence). This CDR3 is built from 15 residues. CDR3 coding DNA: TGTGCCACCAGCAGCCCAGGGGGCGATCCCTTAACCCAGTACTTC. Its translation: CATSSPGGDPLTQYF.

Of note for this clone: At one of its ends the junction is not consistent with the germline gene, which may arise from a read error. The V and J genes are TRBV5-1 and TRBJ2-2; possible D gene TRBD2, 5 bases. Per germline, CDR1 SGHRS and CDR2 YFSETQ. CDR3 size: 15 residues. The CDR3 sequence: CASSFMTGNPGELFF. CDR3 DNA: TGCGCCAGCAGCTTTATGACGGGGAACCCCGGGGAGCTGTTTTTT.

The J gene is TRBJ2-7, the V gene TRBV6-5, with a tentative D call TRBD2 (7 bases). Germline lookup yields CDR1 MNHEY and CDR2 SVGAGI. This CDR3 is built from 12 residues. Trimming stripped 8 bases from V and 5 bases from J, with 13 bases between. The CDR3 bases are TGTGCCAGCGGGGGGGCGGGCCACGAGCAGTACTTC. This translates into CASGGAGHEQYF.

The CDR3 bases are TGTGCCATCAGTGAGTCTAGCGGGGGGCCAGATACGCAGTATTTT. Translating it yields CAISESSGGPDTQYF. This chain connects TRBV10-3 to TRBJ2-3; 10 positions agree with TRBD2. The CDR3 consists of 15 residues. V was clipped by 0 bases and J by 4 bases; unmatched bases: 1. Germline CDR1 and CDR2: ENHRY and SYGVKD.

Regarding this clone: Additional DNA sequences in this sample encode the identical CDR3. The chain combines TRBV5-6 with TRBJ1-5; no firm D call. Germline CDR1 reads SGHDT; CDR2 reads YYEEEE. CDR3 length equals 14 residues. V lost 3 bases and J 0 bases, leaving 7 bases between the germline ends. The CDR3 loop reads CASSSTGSNQPQHF. Written as DNA, the CDR3 is TGTGCCAGCAGCTCGACTGGTAGCAATCAGCCCCAGCATTTT.

CDR3 in amino acids: CASSVDFLQGEPLHF. CDR3 in DNA: TGTGCCAGCAGCGTTGACTTTCTCCAGGGGGAACCCCTCCACTTT. V and J are TRBV9 and TRBJ1-6; 7 bases fit TRBD1. CDR3 length: 15 amino acids. V was pared by 2 bases and J by 12 bases, with 11 bases of the junction left unmatched. Germline CDR1 and CDR2: SGDLS and YYNGEE.

The J gene is TRBJ2-6, the V gene TRBV15; D gene ambiguous. This CDR3 spans 17 amino acids. V lost 0 bases, J lost 0 bases, and 9 bases lay in between. Germline V gene sequence: CDR1 LNHNV, CDR2 YYDKDF (reference sequence). DNA of the CDR3: TGTGCCACCAGCAGAGATTTGTCAGTCTCTGGGGCCAACGTCCTGACTTTC. Its translation is CATSRDLSVSGANVLTF.

The chain links TRBV9 to TRBJ2-7; the D gene is possibly TRBD2 (6 bases). V was clipped by 4 bases and J by 2 bases, with 13 bases between them. This CDR3 is 14 amino acids long. Germline lookup yields CDR1 SGDLS and CDR2 YYNGEE. The CDR3 protein is CASSSGGTPYEQYF. DNA of the CDR3: TGTGCCAGCAGCTCCGGTGGGACTCCCTACGAGCAGTACTTC.

The J gene is TRBJ1-2, the V gene TRBV18; possible D gene TRBD1, 6 bases. The CDR3 sequence is 15 residues long. Trimming stripped 3 bases from V and 2 bases from J, with 13 bases between. Looked up from germline, CDR1 is KGHSH and CDR2 is LQKENI. This CDR3 reads CASSPAAGENYGYTF. The CDR3 DNA is TGTGCCAGCTCACCGGCGGCAGGGGAAAACTATGGCTACACCTTC.

The V gene is TRBV12-5, the J gene TRBJ1-3; D is unresolved. This CDR3 is built from 14 residues. The germline V gene encodes CDR1 LGHNT and CDR2 FRNRAP. Trimming removed 2 bases from V and 2 bases from J, with 7 bases in between. In DNA, the CDR3 is TGTGCTAGTGGTTTGCGAGTCCCTGGAAACACCATATATTTT. Its translation is CASGLRVPGNTIYF. Looking up the rest from reference TRBV12-5 and TRBJ1-3 gives the full variable domain: DARVTQTPRHKVTEMGQEVTMRCQPILGHNTVFWYRQTMMQGLELLAYFRNRAPLDDSGMPKDRFSAEMPDATLATLKIQPSEPRDSAVYFCASGLRVPGNTIYFGEGSWLTVV.

The CDR3 sequence is CASRQGASGNTIYF. The CDR3, as DNA: TGTGCCAGCCGACAGGGAGCCTCTGGAAACACCATATATTTT. The chain combines TRBV2 with TRBJ1-3, with 7 bases aligning to TRBD1. The CDR3 consists of 14 residues. Germline V gene sequence: CDR1 SNHLY, CDR2 FYNNEI. Unmatched junction bases numbered 4, after V lost 8 bases and J lost 0 bases. The variable domain in full, completed from reference TRBV2 and TRBJ1-3, reads EPEVTQTPSHQVTQMGQEVILRCVPISNHLYFYWYRQILGQKVEFLVSFYNNEISEKSEIFDDQFSVERPDGSNFTLKIRSTKLEDSAMYFCASRQGASGNTIYFGEGSWLTVV.

V is TRBV29-1 and J is TRBJ1-4, with a weak D call TRBD1 (5 bases). The CDR3 consists of 12 residues. Between the trimmed V and J ends, which lost 5 bases and 7 bases, there was a span of 11 bases. Germline V CDR1 and CDR2: SQVTM, ANQGSEA. The CDR3 here is CSVRGVGEKLFF. Written as DNA, the CDR3 is TGCAGCGTTCGGGGGGTCGGTGAAAAACTGTTTTTT.

The CDR3 region has the DNA TGTGCCAGCTCACCAGGGGCAGGGCGAGGCTACACCTTC. Protein: CASSPGAGRGYTF. The chain links TRBV18 to TRBJ1-2, with D tentatively TRBD1 (5 bases). With 2 bases removed from V and 8 bases from J, the gap between germline ends came to 12 bases. The CDR3 spans 13 residues. Germline V CDR1 and CDR2: KGHSH, LQKENI. Filled out from reference TRBV18 and TRBJ1-2, the complete variable domain reads NAGVMQNPRHLVRRRGQEARLRCSPMKGHSHVYWYRQLPEEGLKFMVYLQKENIIDESGMPKERFSAEFPKEGPSILRIQQVVRGDSAAYFCASSPGAGRGYTFGSGTRLTVV.

The chain employs TRBV11-2 and TRBJ1-2, with D unclear. The ends were cut back, 5 bases at V and 4 bases at J, with 17 bases in the middle. Germline assignment: CDR1 SGHAT and CDR2 FQNNGV. The CDR3 length is 15 residues. The chain's CDR3 is CASSLTFAGFYGYTF. The CDR3 nucleotides read TGTGCCAGCAGCCTCACTTTTGCCGGGTTCTATGGCTACACCTTC.

The chain links TRBV6-2 or TRBV6-3 to TRBJ1-1, with 11 bases aligning to TRBD1. Trimming at V came to 4 bases and at J to 1 base, leaving 8 bases not matched to a gene. This CDR3 is 17 amino acids long. Germline CDR1 reads MNHEY; CDR2 reads SVGEGT. The CDR3 DNA is TGTGCCAGCAGTTTGCACTGGACAGGGGGCCCGAACACTGAAGCTTTCTTT. It encodes CASSLHWTGGPNTEAFF.

Points on this clone: Other DNA sequences from this sample encode an identical CDR3 as well. The chain links TRBV7-6 to TRBJ2-1, with 11 bases identical to TRBD2. CDR1 is SGHVS and CDR2 is FNYEAQ in the germline V gene. The V and J ends lost 1 base and 4 bases, in that order; junction bases with no gene match: 0. The CDR3 loop spans 15 amino acids. This CDR3 reads CASSLGTSGYNEQFF. In DNA, the CDR3 is TGTGCCAGCAGCTTAGGGACTAGCGGGTACAATGAGCAGTTCTTC. Full variable domain (outside the CDR3, taken from reference TRBV7-6 and TRBJ2-1): GAGVSQSPRYKVTKRGQDVALRCDPISGHVSLYWYRQALGQGPEFLTYFNYEAQQDKSGLPNDRFSAERPEGSISTLTIQRTEQRDSAMYRCASSLGTSGYNEQFFGPGTRLTVL.

This chain joins TRBV10-1 and TRBJ1-4; D remains ambiguous. This CDR3 is built from 13 residues. V lost 0 bases and J 6 bases, leaving 5 bases between the germline ends. Germline CDR1 WNHNN, CDR2 SYGVQD (reference sequence). The CDR3 reads CASSESTYEKLFF. The CDR3 DNA is TGCGCCAGCAGTGAGTCGACTTATGAAAAACTGTTTTTT.

The CDR3, as DNA: TGCAGCGCCGACAGGGGGGGCTACGAGCAGTACTTC. This codes for CSADRGGYEQYF. The chain joins TRBV29-1 to TRBJ2-7; 9 bases map to TRBD1. Germline V gene sequence: CDR1 SQVTM, CDR2 ANQGSEA. V gave up 7 bases and J gave up 3 bases; unmatched junction bases: 4. CDR3 length equals 12 residues.

This chain uses TRBV5-4 with TRBJ1-1; D is possibly TRBD1 (6 bases). Germline assignment: CDR1 SGHNT and CDR2 YYREEE (reference sequence). The CDR3 is made up of 18 amino acids. The V end lost 1 base, the J end lost 5 bases, and 24 bases lay between the germline ends. DNA for the CDR3: TGTGCCAGCAGCTTGCGATCCGGGACACGTTTGGATAGGACTGAAGCTTTCTTT. Translated: CASSLRSGTRLDRTEAFF.